This T cell receptor beta chain was profiled in a study of blood T cell repertoires in COVID-19. Study as a whole: Sites in the United States, Italy and Spain provided acute and convalescent COVID-19 samples. Nucleic acid was either cDNA or gDNA, and it came from T cells, B-cell-depleted T cells, or PBMCs.

The authors' processing: For nucleated cells, counts were estimated from reference gene primer amplification. The assay was immunoSEQ multiplex PCR, and TCRdb's table has in-frame clones only and misses some. V, J and clone size are taken as reported in that table, and D and trimming were inferred from the DNA itself. The repertoire consists of about 88,000 clones, with around 72% occurring once and the leading ten covering roughly 25%. CDR1 and CDR2 (germline): DFQATT, SNEGSKA (reference sequence). Deletions cut 4 bases from V and 14 bases from J, with 14 bases between. The CDR3 is 11 amino acids. The clonotype originates from a woman aged 60-75 years in a cohort sampled during active or convalescent COVID-19. The chain employs TRBV20-1 and TRBJ1-4; a possible D gene is TRBD1 (6 bases). Material for sequencing was peripheral blood. CDR3 nucleotide sequence: TGCAGTGCTAAAAAGACAGGACAGCTGTTTTTT. This gives the protein CSAKKTGQLFF.